Listed here are 24 T cell receptor beta chains from one sample, sequenced in a study of T cell repertoires in cytomegalovirus infection (dated by TCRdb to between 2018 and 2021). The instrument given in TCRdb is Illumina HiSeq 1500. In TCRdb, the public reads were trimmed at Q25 with fastp and aligned with MiXCR, with productive beta chains retained. One record per CDR3 amino acid sequence lists the most common genes and DNA. This sample comprises roughly 280,000 distinct CDR3 sequences, around 15% of them detected only once. Of the sample, around 8.1% is held by the ten largest clones. The sample taken for sequencing was PBMCs. These receptors were obtained from a human donor in good health (CMV status not recorded). Some clones in this sample may be carry-over from other donors' samples.

This clonotype has more than one count but fewer than ten. The chain has TRBV29-1 and TRBJ1-3; D is ambiguous. Germline loops: CDR1 SQVTM, CDR2 ANQGSEA. The germline V and J ends were trimmed by 0 bases and 4 bases, with 7 bases remaining between them. The CDR3 runs to 13 residues. CDR3 nucleotides: TGCAGCGTTGAAGACCCACCGGGAAACACCATATATTTT. Amino acid sequence: CSVEDPPGNTIYF.

This clonotype has at least ten counts. Written as DNA, the CDR3 is TGTGCCAGCAGCCCCACAGGAGGGTCCTCCTACGAGCAGTACTTC. Translated: CASSPTGGSSYEQYF. V and J are TRBV4-2 and TRBJ2-7; the D gene is possibly TRBD2 (6 bases). This CDR3 is built from 15 residues. The ends were cut back, 4 bases at V and 0 bases at J, with 13 bases in the middle. Germline-derived CDR1 and CDR2 are LGHNA and YNFKEQ.

This clonotype was seen repeatedly, ten times or more. The gene calls are TRBV7-2 and TRBJ2-1; 11 bases line up with TRBD2. The V segment lost 3 bases and the J segment 9 bases; nucleotides outside the gene matches: 7. CDR3 size: 15 residues. The germline V gene encodes CDR1 SGHTA and CDR2 FQGNSA. CDR3 bases: TGTGCCAGCAGCTTTATTATTAGCGGGAGGGGTGAGCAGTTCTTC. It translates to CASSFIISGRGEQFF.

This clonotype has a count of ten or more. This chain connects TRBV7-2 to TRBJ2-1, with 12 bases matching TRBD2. This CDR3 comprises 14 residues. The germline gives CDR1 SGHTA, CDR2 FQGNSA. V shed 11 bases and J 4 bases; nucleotides not matched to a gene: 6. CDR3 loop: CASRLAGAYNEQFF. The CDR3, as DNA: TGTGCCTCCCGACTAGCGGGGGCTTACAATGAGCAGTTCTTC.

This clonotype has at least ten counts. V is TRBV28 and J is TRBJ1-1; the D gene is possibly TRBD1 (6 bases). CDR1 MDHEN and CDR2 SYDVKM come from the germline V gene. This CDR3 is built from 14 residues. V gave up 5 bases and J gave up 11 bases, with 21 bases separating them. The CDR3 bases are TGTGCCAGCAGTCCCCTGGGGGCGGCGGGAAGGGCTTTCTTT. This translates into CASSPLGAAGRAFF.

This clonotype was seen ten or more times. J is TRBJ1-1 and V is TRBV7-2; D may be TRBD1 (5 bases). The CDR3 has 15 amino acids. V was trimmed by 1 base and J by 0 bases, leaving 9 bases between them. Germline CDR1 is SGHTA and CDR2 is FQGNSA. For the CDR3, the DNA is TGTGCCAGCAGCTTAGTTGACAGACTGAACACTGAAGCTTTCTTT. As protein: CASSLVDRLNTEAFF.

This clonotype was counted a single time. The V gene is TRBV20-1, the J gene TRBJ2-2; D remains unclear. The length of the CDR3 is 12 residues. V was pared by 3 bases and J by 2 bases, with 4 bases between. In germline, CDR1 is DFQATT, CDR2 SNEGSKA (reference sequence). The CDR3 sequence is CSARANTGELFF. DNA for the CDR3: TGCAGTGCTAGGGCAAACACCGGGGAGCTGTTTTTT.

V and J are TRBV18 and TRBJ1-2, with 8 bases identical to TRBD1. Losses at the gene ends were 3 bases for V and 5 bases for J; bases not matched to a gene: 5. CDR3 length equals 14 residues. Germline V gives CDR1 KGHSH, CDR2 LQKENI. The CDR3: CASSPPDRAYGYTF. The CDR3 DNA is TGTGCCAGCTCACCCCCGGACAGGGCTTATGGCTACACCTTC.

This clonotype was detected ten times or more. The gene calls are TRBV4-1 and TRBJ1-1; no clear D. Germline CDR1 MGHRA, CDR2 YSYEKL. Between the trimmed V and J ends, which lost 4 bases and 3 bases, there was a span of 9 bases. CDR3 size: 13 residues. The CDR3 coding sequence is TGCGCCAGCAGCCTAGCTTCCGACACTGAAGCTTTCTTT. It is translated as CASSLASDTEAFF.

This clonotype was picked up a small number of times. This rearrangement joins TRBV20-1 to TRBJ2-5; D gene ambiguous. The germline gives CDR1 DFQATT, CDR2 SNEGSKA (reference sequence). V was clipped by 4 bases and J by 0 bases, with 6 bases between them. This CDR3 is built from 12 residues. The CDR3 spells CSAIDNQETQYF. The DNA for the CDR3 is TGCAGTGCTATAGACAACCAAGAGACCCAGTACTTC.

This clonotype was counted only a few times. This CDR3 reads CAILRGQSYNEQFF. DNA of the CDR3: TGTGCCATCTTGCGGGGACAGTCTTACAATGAGCAGTTCTTC. This chain links TRBV2 with TRBJ2-1, with D possibly matching TRBD1 (7 bases). The V end lost 10 bases, the J end lost 4 bases, and 17 bases lay between the germline ends. Germline CDR1 and CDR2: SNHLY and FYNNEI. The CDR3 loop spans 14 amino acids.

This clonotype was counted only a few times. This sequence joins TRBV12-3 or TRBV12-4 and TRBJ1-2; a weak D match, TRBD1 (5 bases). The CDR3 sequence is 13 residues long. V dropped 4 bases and J dropped 2 bases, with 8 bases sitting between them. For the CDR3, the DNA is TGTGCCAGCAGTTACAGGATAAACTATGGCTACACCTTC. Translated: CASSYRINYGYTF.

There are many counts of this clonotype. At one end the junction does not follow the germline gene, possibly because of a read error. The chain combines TRBV7-2 with TRBJ1-1, with no clear D. The germline gives CDR1 SGHTA, CDR2 FQGNSA. This CDR3 comprises 13 residues. The CDR3 coding sequence is TGTGCCAGCAGCTTGACCATGAACACTGAAGCTCTCTTT. Residues: CASSLTMNTEALF.

Ten or more counts support this clonotype. V usage is TRBV7-2 and J usage is TRBJ1-1; no clear D. The V end was cut by 3 bases, the J end by 4 bases, with 12 bases between. Per germline, CDR1 SGHTA and CDR2 FQGNSA. This CDR3 spans 14 amino acids. The CDR3 spells CASSLEGWSTEAFF. In DNA, the CDR3 is TGTGCCAGCAGCTTGGAGGGCTGGAGCACTGAAGCTTTCTTT.

This clonotype was seen at least ten times. CDR3 bases: TGTGCCAGCGCTCAATACCGGCAGGAGAATTCACCCCTCCACTTT. Protein sequence: CASAQYRQENSPLHF. The rearrangement links TRBV7-3 to TRBJ1-6; D is uncertain. CDR1 SGHTA and CDR2 FQGTGA come from the germline V gene. The length of the CDR3 is 15 residues. V was cut by 8 bases and J by 7 bases, with 18 bases left in between.

A few counts support this clonotype. The chain employs TRBV6-2 or TRBV6-3 and TRBJ2-2, with 8 bases that match TRBD1. Trimming took 11 bases from V and 0 from J; bases not matched to a gene: 5. CDR1 and CDR2 from the germline V gene are MNHEY and SVGEGT. The CDR3 length is 14 residues. CDR3 residues: CAGQTGANTGELFF. In nucleotides, the CDR3 is TGTGCCGGACAGACAGGGGCGAACACCGGGGAGCTGTTTTTT.

Many counts were recorded for this clonotype. J is TRBJ2-2 and V is TRBV2; D is undetermined. The CDR3 is 13 amino acids. V lost 6 bases and J 4 bases, leaving 9 bases between the germline ends. Germline values: CDR1 SNHLY, CDR2 FYNNEI. CDR3 sequence (DNA): TGTGCCAGCAGCTTTTTCCTCACCGGGGAGCTGTTTTTT. Translation gives CASSFFLTGELFF. The variable domain in full, with the rest retrieved from reference TRBV2 and TRBJ2-2, is EPEVTQTPSHQVTQMGQEVILRCVPISNHLYFYWYRQILGQKVEFLVSFYNNEISEKSEIFDDQFSVERPDGSNFTLKIRSTKLEDSAMYFCASSFFLTGELFFGEGSRLTVL.

This clonotype was counted many times. This chain uses TRBV28 with TRBJ2-5; D is unresolved. Deletions cut 8 bases from V and 2 bases from J, with 15 bases between. Germline assignment: CDR1 MDHEN and CDR2 SYDVKM. The CDR3 extends over 14 amino acids. CDR3 residues: CASCRRRRQETQYF. CDR3 in DNA: TGTGCCAGCTGTCGACGGCGGAGACAAGAGACCCAGTACTTC.

This clonotype has a handful of counts. This chain links TRBV5-6 with TRBJ2-7; D remains ambiguous. The CDR3 contains 14 residues. Trimming pared 1 base from V and 1 base from J, leaving 9 bases between. Germline V gene sequence: CDR1 SGHDT, CDR2 YYEEEE. The chain's CDR3 is CASSLTGSSYEQYF. In DNA form, the CDR3 reads TGTGCCAGCAGCTTGACGGGCAGTTCCTACGAGCAGTACTTC.

Only one count was recorded for this clonotype. CDR3 coding DNA: TGCAGCGCTTGGGGGGGGATCACTGAAGCTTTCTTT. Its translation: CSAWGGITEAFF. This chain links TRBV29-1 with TRBJ1-1, with D possibly being TRBD1 (5 bases). V shed 7 bases and J shed 4 bases, with 13 bases lying between them. CDR1 and CDR2 from the germline V gene are SQVTM and ANQGSEA. The CDR3 is 12 residues long.

This clonotype was detected many times. CDR3 DNA: TGTGCCAGCAGCTTAGTGTCTTTAGATACGCAGTATTTT. Translated, it gives CASSLVSLDTQYF. This chain uses TRBV7-2 with TRBJ2-3; no reliable D call. Trimming stripped 1 base from V and 5 bases from J, with 7 bases between. Germline lookup yields CDR1 SGHTA and CDR2 FQGNSA. The CDR3 covers 13 residues.

In this sample, this clonotype turned up many times. The chain uses TRBV7-6 and TRBJ2-2; D may be TRBD1 (5 bases). From germline, CDR1 is SGHVS and CDR2 FNYEAQ. Trimming cost V 6 bases and J 2 bases, with 13 bases left between them. The CDR3 is 15 amino acids. CDR3 DNA: TGTGCCAGCAGTCAAGGGGTTGGAAACACCGGGGAGCTGTTTTTT. Amino acid sequence: CASSQGVGNTGELFF.

This clonotype was observed a handful of times. The chain has TRBV19 and TRBJ2-7; D is unclear. This CDR3 is 13 amino acids long. Germline V CDR1 and CDR2: LNHDA, SQIVND (reference sequence). With 3 bases removed from V and 2 bases from J, the gap between germline ends came to 8 bases. CDR3 sequence reads: CASSIGSPYEQYF. The CDR3 DNA reads TGTGCCAGTAGTATCGGGTCTCCCTACGAGCAGTACTTC. Looking up the rest from reference TRBV19 and TRBJ2-7 gives the full variable domain: DGGITQSPKYLFRKEGQNVTLSCEQNLNHDAMYWYRQDPGQGLRLIYYSQIVNDFQKGDIAEGYSVSREKKESFPLTVTSAQKNPTAFYLCASSIGSPYEQYFGPGTRLTVT.

This sequence joins TRBV6-6 and TRBJ1-6; unclear D gene. Trimming pared 0 bases from V and 0 bases from J, leaving 9 bases between. The CDR3 is 17 amino acids. Germline V gene sequence: CDR1 MNHNY, CDR2 SVGAGI (reference sequence). The chain's CDR3 is CASSYSIDSSYNSPLHF. The CDR3 DNA sequence: TGTGCCAGCAGTTACTCAATTGATAGCTCCTATAATTCACCCCTCCACTTT.